This TCR beta chain was identified during a study of cytomegalovirus exposure and HLA in healthy donors. Overall study context: Genotyping of 400 or so donors showed that 80% to 85% belonged to the Caucasian-associated ancestry cluster.

General observations from the study: Across all donors, roughly uniform sequencing depth was an assumption of the presence/absence analyses. One variant, a missense change in DCLRE1C, was linked in a later analysis to TCR beta V- and J-gene trimming.

The PCR contained 60 Vbeta and 13 Jbeta primers. The table came from immunoSEQ multiplex PCR; TCRdb's copy has only in-frame clones and leaves some out. In the table there are 220,000 or so clones, 70% to 80% of which are singletons. Between the trimmed V and J ends, which lost 0 bases and 0 bases, there was a span of 9 bases. This CDR3 contains 16 residues. The germline gives CDR1 MNHNY, CDR2 SVGAGI (reference sequence). In regard to this clone: Its antigen remains unknown.

The gene calls are TRBV6-6 and TRBJ1-5; D possibly corresponds to TRBD1 (6 bases). The specimen was PBMCs. The sequence derives from a woman in her thirties in good health and CMV-seronegative. The CDR3 is CASSYSTGYSNQPQHF. The CDR3 DNA sequence: TGTGCCAGCAGTTACTCCACAGGGTATAGCAATCAGCCCCAGCATTTT.